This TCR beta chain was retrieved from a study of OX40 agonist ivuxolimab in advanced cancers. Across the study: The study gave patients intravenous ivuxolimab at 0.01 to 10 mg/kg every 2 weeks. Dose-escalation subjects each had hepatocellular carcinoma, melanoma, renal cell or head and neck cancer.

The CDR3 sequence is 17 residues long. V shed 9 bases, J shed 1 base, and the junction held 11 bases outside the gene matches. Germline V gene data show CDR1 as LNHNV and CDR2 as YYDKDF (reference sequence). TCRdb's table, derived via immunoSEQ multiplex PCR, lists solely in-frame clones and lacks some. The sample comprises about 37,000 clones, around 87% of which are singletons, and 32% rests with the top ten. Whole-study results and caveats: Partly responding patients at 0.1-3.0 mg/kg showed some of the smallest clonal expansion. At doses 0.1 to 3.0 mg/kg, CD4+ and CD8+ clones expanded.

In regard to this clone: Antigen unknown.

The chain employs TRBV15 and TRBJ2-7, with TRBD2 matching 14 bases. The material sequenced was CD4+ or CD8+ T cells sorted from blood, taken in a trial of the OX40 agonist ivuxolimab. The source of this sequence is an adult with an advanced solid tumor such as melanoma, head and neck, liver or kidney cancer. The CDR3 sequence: CATFPGLAGDRSYEQYF. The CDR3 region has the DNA TGTGCCACGTTTCCGGGACTAGCGGGAGATAGGTCCTACGAGCAGTACTTC.